A selection of T cell receptor beta chains follows, all from one sample in a study of cytomegalovirus exposure and HLA in healthy donors. Only in-frame clones appear in the TCRdb table, and some are missing; sequencing was by immunoSEQ multiplex PCR. The sample has under 150,000 clones, 75% to 85% seen once; the top ten hold 2% to 3%. The specimen sequenced was PBMCs. The receptors derive from a man aged 45-65 years in good health and CMV-seronegative. CDR3s include the opening cysteine and the closing phenylalanine or tryptophan. Fields, in order: CDR3 length, D gene, J gene, clone size, V gene, CDR3 protein, CDR3 DNA. The D gene is left open where the match is weak. Expanded clones get a size class; other rows say once, few or many, or leave the size out.

>15|TRBD1|TRBJ1-1|.|TRBV7-3
CASSLQTGGGTEAFF
TGTGCCAGCAGCTTACAGACAGGGGGTGGTACTGAAGCTTTCTTT
>15|.|TRBJ1-1|.|TRBV7-9
CASSLSQAGNTEAFF
TGTGCCAGCAGCTTATCTCAGGCGGGGAACACTGAAGCTTTCTTT
>14|TRBD2|TRBJ2-3|.|TRBV4-1
CASSQTSGADTQYF
TGCGCCAGCAGCCAAACTAGCGGGGCAGATACGCAGTATTTT
>15|.|TRBJ1-1|.|TRBV7-9
CASSPGLGSNTEAFF
TGTGCCAGCAGCCCCGGACTGGGATCAAACACTGAAGCTTTCTTT
>15|.|TRBJ2-4|.|TRBV6-1
CASSEVGASKNIQYF
TGTGCCAGCAGTGAAGTGGGGGCGTCCAAAAACATTCAGTACTTC
>16|.|TRBJ1-2|.|TRBV27
CASSLRGGQNLYGYTF
TGTGCCAGCAGTTTAAGGGGCGGACAAAATCTATATGGCTACACCTTC
>16|TRBD1|TRBJ2-2|.|TRBV4-2
CASSPEDRGLTGELFF
TGTGCCAGCAGCCCTGAAGACAGGGGGCTAACCGGGGAGCTGTTTTTT
>12|.|TRBJ2-7|.|TRBV27
CASSLTGGEQYF
TGTGCCAGCAGTTTGACAGGAGGCGAGCAGTACTTC
>14|.|TRBJ1-5|.|TRBV27
CASRWGGGNQPQHF
TGTGCCAGCAGATGGGGAGGGGGCAATCAGCCCCAGCATTTT
>15|.|TRBJ1-2|few|TRBV5-1
CASSLGLGGGYGYTF
TGCGCCAGCAGCTTGGGTCTCGGGGGTGGCTATGGCTACACCTTC
>14|TRBD2|TRBJ2-7|once|TRBV7-3
CASSLTGGTYEQYF
TGTGCCAGCAGCTTAACGGGGGGGACTTACGAGCAGTACTTC
>14|.|TRBJ2-3|.|TRBV9
CASSPNTVPDTQYF
TGTGCCAGCAGCCCAAATACGGTGCCAGATACGCAGTATTTT
>16|.|TRBJ1-5|.|TRBV21-1
CASSNQGAQVNQPQHF
TGTGCCAGCAGCAACCAGGGGGCGCAGGTCAATCAGCCCCAGCATTTT
>13|.|TRBJ2-1|.|TRBV7-9
CASSLAAGNEQFF
TGTGCCAGCAGCTTAGCTGCGGGTAATGAGCAGTTCTTC
>12|TRBD1|TRBJ1-4|.|TRBV9
CASSDRAEKLFF
TGTGCCAGCAGTGACAGGGCCGAAAAACTGTTTTTT
>15|TRBD1|TRBJ1-1|.|TRBV5-1
CASSLTLGQGHEAFF
TGCGCCAGCAGCTTAACCCTCGGACAGGGACACGAAGCTTTCTTT
>15|TRBD1|TRBJ2-2|.|TRBV7-8
CASSLGQGWAGELFF
TGTGCCAGCAGCTTAGGACAGGGTTGGGCCGGGGAGCTGTTTTTT
>16|.|TRBJ1-2|.|TRBV19
CASSIGRFRANYGYTF
TGTGCCAGTAGCATAGGTCGGTTTCGGGCTAACTATGGCTACACCTTC
>16|TRBD1|TRBJ1-3|few|TRBV7-9
CASSFHRGRSGNTIYF
TGTGCCAGCAGCTTCCACAGGGGCCGCTCTGGAAACACCATATATTTT